This T cell receptor (beta chain) was retrieved from a study of T cell responses to AZD1222 COVID-19 vaccine. Study-wide results and limits: It should be noted that donors were predominantly white British and more often female, and clonal diversity was possibly underestimated. Targets within unmutated variant regions were reportedly found for nearly half of spike-specific TCRs.

With respect to this clone: Antigen unknown.

TCRdb's table, derived via immunoSEQ multiplex PCR, lists solely in-frame clones and lacks some. The data hold tens of thousands of clones, with roughly 90% observed a single time. The CDR3 has 13 amino acids. Germline V CDR1 and CDR2: SGHTS, YDEGEE. The V and J ends lost 4 bases and 8 bases respectively, with 14 bases between them. This TCR was sampled from an adult in good health. The chain carries TRBV5-8 and TRBJ2-3, with D possibly TRBD1 on 6 matching bases. The material was peripheral blood, obtained on day 0 of MenACWY control vaccination. CDR3 sequence (DNA): TGTGCCAGCAGCCGCACAGGGATGGGTACGCAGTATTTT. Protein sequence: CASSRTGMGTQYF. The whole variable domain, remainder taken from reference TRBV5-8 and TRBJ2-3, is EAGVTQSPTHLIKTRGQQATLRCSPISGHTSVYWYQQALGLGLQFLLWYDEGEERNRGNFPPRFSGRQFPNYSSELNVNALELEDSALYLCASSRTGMGTQYFGPGTRLTVL.